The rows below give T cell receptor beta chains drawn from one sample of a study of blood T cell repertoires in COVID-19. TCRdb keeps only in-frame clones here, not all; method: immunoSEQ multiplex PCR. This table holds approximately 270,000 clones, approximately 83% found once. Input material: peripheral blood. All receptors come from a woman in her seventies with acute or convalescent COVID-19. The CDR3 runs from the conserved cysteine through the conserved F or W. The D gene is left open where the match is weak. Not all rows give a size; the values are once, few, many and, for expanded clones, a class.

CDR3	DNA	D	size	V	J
CASGETTNTGELFF	TGTGCCAGCGGGGAGACTACGAACACCGGGGAGCTGTTTTTT	NA	few	TRBV2	TRBJ2-2
CASKQVTNTGELFF	TGTGCCAGCAAACAGGTTACGAACACCGGGGAGCTGTTTTTT	NA	NA	TRBV2	TRBJ2-2
CASSSGSGLVPLYEQYF	TGTGCCAGCAGCTCGGGTTCGGGTCTAGTCCCGCTTTACGAGCAGTACTTC	NA	once	TRBV9	TRBJ2-7
CASSTVLQGKGYGYTF	TGTGCCAGCAGCACGGTACTACAGGGTAAGGGGTATGGCTACACCTTC	NA	NA	TRBV5-4	TRBJ1-2
CASRTPTGELFF	TGTGCCAGCAGAACTCCCACCGGGGAGCTGTTTTTT	NA	NA	TRBV6-5	TRBJ2-2
CACIPGQNTEAFF	TGTGCCTGTATCCCGGGACAAAACACTGAAGCTTTCTTT	NA	NA	TRBV6-5	TRBJ1-1
CASSLQGEYGYTF	TGTGCCAGCAGCTTACAGGGAGAGTATGGCTACACCTTC	NA	few	TRBV5-4	TRBJ1-2
CASSQGGPNTQYF	TGTGCCAGCAGCCAGGGGGGGCCCAATACGCAGTATTTT	NA	NA	TRBV3-1/TRBV3-2	TRBJ2-3
CASRRDRAFYEQYF	TGTGCCAGCAGACGGGACAGGGCCTTCTACGAGCAGTACTTC	TRBD1	NA	TRBV6-5	TRBJ2-7
CASSNLSSYEQYF	TGTGCCAGCAGCAACCTAAGCTCCTACGAGCAGTACTTC	NA	NA	TRBV21-1	TRBJ2-7
CASSIDGTSFNEQFF	TGTGCCAGTAGTATAGACGGGACTAGTTTCAATGAGCAGTTCTTC	TRBD2	few	TRBV19	TRBJ2-1
CASSPGERREQFF	TGCGCCAGCAGCCCCGGGGAGAGGCGTGAGCAGTTCTTC	NA	NA	TRBV4-1	TRBJ2-1
CASSPGSFSGNTIYF	TGTGCCAGCAGCCCCGGGTCCTTCTCTGGAAACACCATATATTTT	NA	NA	TRBV3-1/TRBV3-2	TRBJ1-3
CASSLSGTGVDGNQPQHF	TGTGCCAGCAGCTTATCAGGGACAGGTGTAGATGGCAATCAGCCCCAGCATTTT	TRBD1	NA	TRBV5-8	TRBJ1-5
CASRQGHEQFF	TGTGCCAGCAGACAGGGGCATGAGCAGTTCTTC	TRBD1	NA	TRBV12-3/TRBV12-4	TRBJ2-1
CASSTTGAFGQPQHF	TGTGCCAGTAGCACCACAGGGGCCTTCGGACAGCCCCAGCATTTT	TRBD1	once	TRBV19	TRBJ1-5
CASSQFRGPNSPLHF	TGTGCCAGCAGCCAATTCCGCGGGCCTAATTCACCCCTCCACTTT	NA	once	TRBV3-1/TRBV3-2	TRBJ1-6
CASSSGTASYGYTF	TGTGCCAGCAGTTCCGGGACAGCTTCCTATGGCTACACCTTC	TRBD1	NA	TRBV6-5	TRBJ1-2
CASSETGTGGLRYGYTF	TGTGCCAGCAGTGAGACCGGGACCGGGGGTCTTCGATATGGCTACACCTTC	NA	NA	TRBV25-1	TRBJ1-2
CASSLIAPESTEAFF	TGTGCCAGCAGCTTAATAGCTCCCGAGAGCACTGAAGCTTTCTTT	NA	once	TRBV7-9	TRBJ1-1
CASSQRGGYGYTF	TGTGCCAGCAGCCAGCGGGGGGGATATGGCTACACCTTC	NA	NA	TRBV3-1/TRBV3-2	TRBJ1-2
CASNRDPNEKLFF	TGTGCCAGTAACAGGGACCCTAATGAAAAACTGTTTTTT	NA	NA	TRBV18	TRBJ1-4
CASIGDGNQPQHF	TGTGCCAGCATTGGAGACGGCAATCAGCCCCAGCATTTT	NA	NA	TRBV6-5	TRBJ1-5
CASSFAGMNTEAFF	TGCGCCAGCAGCTTTGCAGGAATGAACACTGAAGCTTTCTTT	NA	NA	TRBV5-1	TRBJ1-1
CASSYPGTATYGYTF	TGTGCCAGCAGTTACCCCGGGACAGCTACATACGGCTACACCTTC	TRBD1	NA	TRBV6-5	TRBJ1-2
CASSQEGGLETNEKLFF	TGTGCCAGCAGCCAAGAAGGAGGGTTGGAAACTAATGAAAAACTGTTTTTT	NA	NA	TRBV3-1/TRBV3-2	TRBJ1-4
CASTRRDTEAFF	TGTGCCAGCACAAGACGGGACACTGAAGCTTTCTTT	NA	NA	TRBV6-6	TRBJ1-1
CASSLATGGEAFF	TGCGCCAGCAGCTTGGCGACAGGGGGTGAAGCTTTCTTT	TRBD1	NA	TRBV5-1	TRBJ1-1
CSANDYPHTDTQYF	TGCAGTGCTAATGACTACCCTCACACAGATACGCAGTATTTT	NA	NA	TRBV20-1	TRBJ2-3
CASSQPFEGPGPQHF	TGCGCCAGCAGCCAACCTTTTGAGGGTCCCGGGCCCCAGCATTTT	NA	few	TRBV4-1	TRBJ1-5
CASSKTGTSTEAFF	TGTGCCAGCAGTAAGACAGGGACATCCACTGAAGCTTTCTTT	TRBD1	NA	TRBV25-1	TRBJ1-1
CASSSAGLAGRETQYF	TGCGCCAGCAGCTCGGCGGGACTAGCGGGGAGAGAGACCCAGTACTTC	TRBD2	NA	TRBV5-1	TRBJ2-5
CASSQGVPQGPGELFF	TGTGCCAGCAGCCAAGGCGTTCCACAGGGCCCCGGGGAGCTGTTTTTT	NA	NA	TRBV3-1/TRBV3-2	TRBJ2-2
CASSYPGQGTYSNQPQHF	TGTGCCAGCAGCTACCCGGGACAGGGGACGTATAGCAATCAGCCCCAGCATTTT	TRBD1	NA	TRBV7-3	TRBJ1-5
CASSPDRGLEAFF	TGTGCCAGCAGCCCGGACAGGGGTTTAGAGGCTTTCTTT	TRBD1	NA	TRBV5-5	TRBJ1-1
CASSRHRDRAASEQYF	TGCGCCAGCAGCAGACACCGGGACAGGGCTGCCTCCGAGCAGTACTTC	TRBD1	NA	TRBV5-1	TRBJ2-7
CATSRDGGSGWKLFF	TGTGCCACCAGCAGAGATGGCGGTTCGGGGTGGAAACTGTTTTTT	NA	NA	TRBV15	TRBJ1-4
CASSLLGGVMNTEAFF	TGTGCCAGCAGTCTCCTCGGAGGCGTAATGAACACTGAAGCTTTCTTT	NA	NA	TRBV27	TRBJ1-1
CASSPLAGVRTLGNQPQHF	TGTGCCAGCAGCCCCTTGGCGGGCGTAAGGACCCTGGGCAATCAGCCCCAGCATTTT	NA	NA	TRBV5-7	TRBJ1-5
CASSQQGSYNEQFF	TGTGCCAGCAGCCAACAGGGGTCCTACAATGAGCAGTTCTTC	TRBD1	NA	TRBV5-5	TRBJ2-1
CASSLFGRGLYNEQFF	TGTGCCAGCAGCTTGTTCGGCAGGGGGCTATACAATGAGCAGTTCTTC	TRBD1	NA	TRBV5-6	TRBJ2-1
CASGLVGTLGGYTF	TGTGCTAGTGGTTTGGTTGGGACTCTGGGGGGCTACACCTTC	NA	NA	TRBV12-5	TRBJ1-2
CSVEAEIYGYTF	TGCAGCGTTGAGGCAGAAATTTATGGCTACACCTTC	NA	few	TRBV29-1	TRBJ1-2
CATSGLPGGPHGSYNEQFF	TGTGCCACCAGTGGCCTACCGGGGGGACCTCACGGCTCCTACAATGAGCAGTTCTTC	TRBD2	NA	TRBV24-1	TRBJ2-1
CASSASPLNTGELFF	TGTGCCAGCAGCGCGAGCCCCTTGAACACCGGGGAGCTGTTTTTT	NA	NA	TRBV11-3	TRBJ2-2
CASSTGPGVQETQYF	TGCGCCAGCAGCACAGGCCCAGGGGTCCAAGAGACCCAGTACTTC	NA	NA	TRBV4-1	TRBJ2-5